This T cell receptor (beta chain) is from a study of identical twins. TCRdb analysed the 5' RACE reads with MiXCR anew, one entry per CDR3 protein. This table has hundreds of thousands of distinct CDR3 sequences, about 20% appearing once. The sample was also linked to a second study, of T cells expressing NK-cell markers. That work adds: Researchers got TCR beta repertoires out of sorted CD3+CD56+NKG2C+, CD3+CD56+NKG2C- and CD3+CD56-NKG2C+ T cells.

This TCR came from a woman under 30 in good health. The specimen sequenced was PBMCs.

In DNA form, the CDR3 reads TGTGCCAGCAGCGCAGGGGACAGGGGGCCGAACTATGGCTACACCTTC. The encoded protein is CASSAGDRGPNYGYTF. This chain uses TRBV7-9 with TRBJ1-2; 12 nucleotides align to TRBD1. Germline V lookup: CDR1 SEHNR, CDR2 FQNEAQ (reference sequence). Germline trimming cut 5 bases from V and 2 bases from J; bases unmatched to any gene: 6. The CDR3 has 16 amino acids. The full variable domain, its missing parts supplied by reference TRBV7-9 and TRBJ1-2, is DTGVSQNPRHKITKRGQNVTFRCDPISEHNRLYWYRQTLGQGPEFLTYFQNEAQLEKSRLLSDRFSAERPKGSFSTLEIQRTEQGDSAMYLCASSAGDRGPNYGYTFGSGTRLTVV.